A selection of T cell receptor beta chains follows, all from one sample in a study of cytomegalovirus exposure and HLA in healthy donors. Profiled with immunoSEQ multiplex PCR; TCRdb holds only in-frame clones, not every one. The sample consists of approximately 150,000 clones, around 79% of them appearing once. Source material: PBMCs. The receptors were sampled from a man in his forties in good health and CMV-seronegative. Both conserved end residues are part of each CDR3. A D gene is named only where the DNA matches it firmly. The listing skips clone size in some rows; elsewhere it reads once, few, many or a size class.

V gene: TRBV30; D gene: .; clone size: .; J gene: TRBJ2-7; CDR3 protein: CAWTSTPYEQYF; CDR3 DNA: TGTGCCTGGACTAGCACTCCCTACGAGCAGTACTTC
V gene: TRBV28; D gene: .; clone size: .; J gene: TRBJ1-5; CDR3 protein: CASKRHSNQPQHF; CDR3 DNA: TGTGCCAGCAAGAGGCACAGCAATCAGCCCCAGCATTTT
V gene: TRBV11-3; D gene: .; clone size: .; J gene: TRBJ2-3; CDR3 protein: CASSEGTGGTDTQYF; CDR3 DNA: TGTGCCAGCAGCGAAGGTACGGGAGGCACAGATACGCAGTATTTT
V gene: TRBV27; D gene: .; clone size: once; J gene: TRBJ1-5; CDR3 protein: CASGLDQPQHF; CDR3 DNA: TGTGCCAGCGGCCTAGATCAGCCCCAGCATTTT
V gene: TRBV29-1; D gene: TRBD1; clone size: .; J gene: TRBJ2-2; CDR3 protein: CSVGQGTNTGELFF; CDR3 DNA: TGCAGCGTTGGACAGGGTACGAACACCGGGGAGCTGTTTTTT
V gene: TRBV6-1; D gene: TRBD2; clone size: .; J gene: TRBJ2-3; CDR3 protein: CASSVNGLAGEADTQYF; CDR3 DNA: TGTGCCAGCAGTGTGAATGGACTAGCGGGAGAAGCAGATACGCAGTATTTT
V gene: TRBV7-6; D gene: .; clone size: few; J gene: TRBJ2-5; CDR3 protein: CASSLAQETQYF; CDR3 DNA: TGTGCCAGCAGCTTGGCCCAAGAGACCCAGTACTTC
V gene: TRBV27; D gene: .; clone size: .; J gene: TRBJ2-5; CDR3 protein: CASSFGLGGQETQYF; CDR3 DNA: TGTGCCAGCAGTTTTGGCCTGGGGGGCCAAGAGACCCAGTACTTC
V gene: TRBV28; D gene: TRBD1; clone size: .; J gene: TRBJ1-2; CDR3 protein: CAGRPDRVFGGYTF; CDR3 DNA: TGTGCCGGTCGCCCGGACAGGGTTTTCGGAGGCTACACCTTC
V gene: TRBV29-1; D gene: .; clone size: .; J gene: TRBJ2-7; CDR3 protein: CSVGGRGSRYEQYF; CDR3 DNA: TGCAGCGTTGGGGGGCGGGGGTCCCGCTACGAGCAGTACTTC
V gene: TRBV4-1; D gene: TRBD2; clone size: .; J gene: TRBJ2-5; CDR3 protein: CASSQEGLAGGAQYF; CDR3 DNA: TGCGCCAGCAGCCAAGAAGGACTAGCGGGAGGGGCCCAGTACTTC
V gene: TRBV11-3; D gene: .; clone size: .; J gene: TRBJ1-5; CDR3 protein: CASSFSGEGQPQHF; CDR3 DNA: TGTGCCAGCAGCTTTTCAGGGGAGGGGCAGCCCCAGCATTTT
V gene: TRBV4-2; D gene: TRBD2; clone size: few; J gene: TRBJ2-1; CDR3 protein: CASSQDFIRTSGAYNEQFF; CDR3 DNA: TGTGCCAGCAGCCAAGATTTTATTCGGACTAGCGGTGCCTACAATGAGCAGTTCTTC
V gene: TRBV29-1; D gene: .; clone size: few; J gene: TRBJ2-3; CDR3 protein: CSVEEGGQGPDTQYF; CDR3 DNA: TGCAGCGTTGAAGAGGGAGGCCAGGGTCCAGATACGCAGTATTTT
V gene: TRBV11-2; D gene: TRBD2; clone size: .; J gene: TRBJ2-5; CDR3 protein: CASSPGLARETQYF; CDR3 DNA: TGTGCCAGCAGCCCGGGACTAGCTCGCGAGACCCAGTACTTC
V gene: TRBV6-6; D gene: TRBD2; clone size: .; J gene: TRBJ2-1; CDR3 protein: CASSPGLADYNEQFF; CDR3 DNA: TGTGCCAGCAGCCCGGGACTAGCAGATTACAATGAGCAGTTCTTC
V gene: TRBV18; D gene: TRBD1; clone size: .; J gene: TRBJ2-7; CDR3 protein: CASSPLTGATEQYF; CDR3 DNA: TGTGCCAGCTCACCACTGACAGGGGCAACCGAGCAGTACTTC
V gene: TRBV5-4; D gene: TRBD2; clone size: .; J gene: TRBJ2-2; CDR3 protein: CASSFGRTSGARTGELFF; CDR3 DNA: TGTGCCAGCAGCTTTGGGCGGACTAGCGGGGCGAGAACCGGGGAGCTGTTTTTT
V gene: TRBV28; D gene: TRBD2; clone size: .; J gene: TRBJ2-4; CDR3 protein: CASSLTLAGGLAKNIQYF; CDR3 DNA: TGTGCCAGCAGTTTAACCCTAGCGGGGGGACTAGCCAAAAACATTCAGTACTTC
V gene: TRBV28; D gene: TRBD2; clone size: .; J gene: TRBJ2-5; CDR3 protein: CASSDLAGAMRETQYF; CDR3 DNA: TGTGCCAGCAGTGACCTAGCGGGAGCCATGAGAGAGACCCAGTACTTC
V gene: TRBV6-5; D gene: .; clone size: .; J gene: TRBJ2-3; CDR3 protein: CASSETFTDTQYF; CDR3 DNA: TGTGCCAGCAGTGAAACTTTCACAGATACGCAGTATTTT
V gene: TRBV7-2; D gene: .; clone size: few; J gene: TRBJ2-3; CDR3 protein: CASSLFGSTDTQYF; CDR3 DNA: TGTGCCAGCAGCTTATTCGGGAGCACAGATACGCAGTATTTT
V gene: TRBV7-6; D gene: .; clone size: .; J gene: TRBJ2-7; CDR3 protein: CASSLGRSGALYEQYF; CDR3 DNA: TGTGCCAGCAGCTTAGGTCGGAGCGGAGCCCTTTACGAGCAGTACTTC
V gene: TRBV29-1; D gene: TRBD2; clone size: few; J gene: TRBJ2-1; CDR3 protein: CSVEGWTSREQFF; CDR3 DNA: TGCAGCGTTGAAGGGTGGACTAGCCGTGAGCAGTTCTTC
V gene: TRBV10-3; D gene: .; clone size: few; J gene: TRBJ2-7; CDR3 protein: CAISEGGSSYEQYF; CDR3 DNA: TGTGCCATCAGTGAAGGAGGCAGTAGCTACGAGCAGTACTTC
V gene: TRBV7-8; D gene: TRBD1; clone size: .; J gene: TRBJ1-3; CDR3 protein: CASSAIRLGTAGNTIYF; CDR3 DNA: TGTGCCAGCAGCGCCATCCGGCTAGGGACAGCAGGAAACACCATATATTTT
V gene: TRBV27; D gene: TRBD2; clone size: .; J gene: TRBJ2-3; CDR3 protein: CASSFTSGASTDTQYF; CDR3 DNA: TGTGCCAGCAGTTTCACTAGCGGGGCTAGCACAGATACGCAGTATTTT
V gene: TRBV15; D gene: .; clone size: .; J gene: TRBJ1-5; CDR3 protein: CATSPRGLTQPQHF; CDR3 DNA: TGTGCCACCAGTCCTCGGGGTTTAACTCAGCCCCAGCATTTT
V gene: TRBV30; D gene: .; clone size: .; J gene: TRBJ1-1; CDR3 protein: CAWNQGSLNTEAFF; CDR3 DNA: TGTGCCTGGAATCAGGGCAGTTTGAACACTGAAGCTTTCTTT
V gene: TRBV18; D gene: .; clone size: .; J gene: TRBJ1-1; CDR3 protein: CASSPDFMNTEAFF; CDR3 DNA: TGTGCCAGCTCACCCGACTTCATGAACACTGAAGCTTTCTTT
V gene: TRBV6-1; D gene: TRBD2; clone size: few; J gene: TRBJ2-7; CDR3 protein: CASSEGLADSYEQYF; CDR3 DNA: TGTGCCAGCAGTGAGGGACTAGCGGACTCCTACGAGCAGTACTTC
V gene: TRBV27; D gene: TRBD2; clone size: .; J gene: TRBJ2-7; CDR3 protein: CASNPVGTSGYEQYF; CDR3 DNA: TGTGCCAGCAACCCTGTTGGGACTAGCGGGTACGAGCAGTACTTC
V gene: TRBV6-1; D gene: .; clone size: .; J gene: TRBJ2-7; CDR3 protein: CASSEAIRGSDEQYF; CDR3 DNA: TGTGCCAGCAGTGAAGCGATCAGGGGCTCTGACGAGCAGTACTTC
V gene: TRBV25-1; D gene: TRBD1; clone size: .; J gene: TRBJ2-2; CDR3 protein: CASSDGQGPTGELFF; CDR3 DNA: TGTGCCAGCAGTGATGGACAGGGGCCTACCGGGGAGCTGTTTTTT
V gene: TRBV6-6; D gene: .; clone size: once; J gene: TRBJ2-6; CDR3 protein: CASSYQTGANVLTF; CDR3 DNA: TGTGCCAGCAGTTATCAGACAGGGGCCAACGTCCTGACTTTC
V gene: TRBV5-6; D gene: TRBD1; clone size: .; J gene: TRBJ1-1; CDR3 protein: CASSWGDRSNTEAFF; CDR3 DNA: TGTGCCAGCAGCTGGGGGGACAGGTCCAACACTGAAGCTTTCTTT
V gene: TRBV7-8; D gene: TRBD1; clone size: .; J gene: TRBJ2-7; CDR3 protein: CASSWGQGGYEQYF; CDR3 DNA: TGTGCCAGCAGCTGGGGACAGGGAGGCTACGAGCAGTACTTC
V gene: TRBV6-5; D gene: .; clone size: .; J gene: TRBJ1-6; CDR3 protein: CASKKQGFGNSPLHF; CDR3 DNA: TGTGCCAGCAAGAAACAGGGCTTCGGGAATTCACCCCTCCACTTT
V gene: TRBV6-6; D gene: .; clone size: .; J gene: TRBJ1-3; CDR3 protein: CASSYLLGNTIYF; CDR3 DNA: TGTGCCAGCAGTTACCTCCTTGGAAACACCATATATTTT
V gene: TRBV7-2; D gene: .; clone size: few; J gene: TRBJ2-1; CDR3 protein: CASTSGLADNEQFF; CDR3 DNA: TGTGCCAGCACCTCCGGGCTAGCAGATAATGAGCAGTTCTTC
V gene: TRBV28; D gene: TRBD2; clone size: .; J gene: TRBJ2-7; CDR3 protein: CASTGLAVPEQYF; CDR3 DNA: TGTGCCAGCACCGGGCTAGCGGTTCCCGAGCAGTACTTC
V gene: TRBV7-9; D gene: TRBD1; clone size: .; J gene: TRBJ2-3; CDR3 protein: CASSFKGGTGVYPDTQYF; CDR3 DNA: TGTGCCAGCAGCTTCAAAGGGGGGACAGGGGTATATCCAGATACGCAGTATTTT
V gene: TRBV27; D gene: .; clone size: few; J gene: TRBJ2-7; CDR3 protein: CASSPGYEQYF; CDR3 DNA: TGTGCCAGCAGTCCAGGCTACGAGCAGTACTTC
V gene: TRBV5-1; D gene: .; clone size: .; J gene: TRBJ1-2; CDR3 protein: CASSLAGTGNYGYTF; CDR3 DNA: TGCGCCAGCAGCTTGGCGGGCACGGGGAACTATGGCTACACCTTC
V gene: TRBV5-1; D gene: TRBD1; clone size: .; J gene: TRBJ2-6; CDR3 protein: CASSFTGTGLTNGLTF; CDR3 DNA: TGCGCCAGCAGCTTTACCGGGACAGGGCTGACCAACGGCCTGACTTTC
V gene: TRBV29-1; D gene: .; clone size: .; J gene: TRBJ2-7; CDR3 protein: CSASLGRRPGREQYF; CDR3 DNA: TGCAGCGCCTCCTTGGGGCGGAGACCCGGGCGCGAGCAGTACTTC
V gene: TRBV18; D gene: .; clone size: .; J gene: TRBJ1-2; CDR3 protein: CASSPPGVPANYGYTF; CDR3 DNA: TGTGCCAGCTCACCACCCGGGGTGCCAGCTAACTATGGCTACACCTTC
V gene: TRBV5-1; D gene: .; clone size: .; J gene: TRBJ2-7; CDR3 protein: CASSLEPPGTLPYEQYF; CDR3 DNA: TGCGCCAGCAGCCTTGAACCCCCGGGGACATTACCCTACGAGCAGTACTTC
V gene: TRBV6-5; D gene: .; clone size: .; J gene: TRBJ2-7; CDR3 protein: CASSSSTANYEQYF; CDR3 DNA: TGTGCCAGCAGTTCCTCGACAGCAAACTACGAGCAGTACTTC
V gene: TRBV7-9; D gene: TRBD2; clone size: .; J gene: TRBJ2-7; CDR3 protein: CSSSQLPGLAADSYEQYF; CDR3 DNA: TGTTCCAGCAGCCAACTTCCGGGACTAGCGGCTGATTCCTACGAGCAGTACTTC
V gene: TRBV6-6; D gene: .; clone size: .; J gene: TRBJ2-5; CDR3 protein: CASSYSQGRGKTQYF; CDR3 DNA: TGTGCCAGCAGTTACTCCCAGGGTCGCGGGAAGACCCAGTACTTC
V gene: TRBV28; D gene: TRBD2; clone size: .; J gene: TRBJ2-3; CDR3 protein: CASSARLAGGTDTQYF; CDR3 DNA: TGTGCCAGCAGTGCCCGACTAGCGGGAGGCACAGATACGCAGTATTTT
V gene: TRBV11-3; D gene: .; clone size: .; J gene: TRBJ2-3; CDR3 protein: CASSLGVLPDTQYF; CDR3 DNA: TGTGCCAGCAGCTTAGGAGTTCTCCCAGATACGCAGTATTTT